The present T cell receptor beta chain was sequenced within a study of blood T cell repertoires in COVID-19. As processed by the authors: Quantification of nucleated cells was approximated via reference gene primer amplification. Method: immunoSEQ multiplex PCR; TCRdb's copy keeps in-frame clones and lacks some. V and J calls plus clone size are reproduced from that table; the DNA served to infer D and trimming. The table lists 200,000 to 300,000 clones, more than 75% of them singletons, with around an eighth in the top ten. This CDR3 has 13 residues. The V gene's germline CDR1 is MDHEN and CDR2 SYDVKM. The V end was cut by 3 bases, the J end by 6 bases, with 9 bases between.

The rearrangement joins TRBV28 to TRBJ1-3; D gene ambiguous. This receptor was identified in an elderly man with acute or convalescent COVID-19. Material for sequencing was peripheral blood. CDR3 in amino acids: CASSFPQLNTIYF. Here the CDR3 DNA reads TGTGCCAGCAGTTTCCCACAGCTAAACACCATATATTTT.